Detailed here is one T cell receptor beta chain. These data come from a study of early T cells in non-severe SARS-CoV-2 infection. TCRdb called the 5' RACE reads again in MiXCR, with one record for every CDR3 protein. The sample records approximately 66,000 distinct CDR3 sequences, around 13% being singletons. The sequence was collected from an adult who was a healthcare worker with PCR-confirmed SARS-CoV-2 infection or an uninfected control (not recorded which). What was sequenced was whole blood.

CDR3 amino acids: CASSGLTGVDGYTF. The CDR3 nucleotides read TGTGCCAGCAGCGGATTGACAGGGGTCGATGGCTACACCTTC. The chain carries TRBV9 and TRBJ1-2; 8 bases fit TRBD1. V shed 3 bases, J shed 6 bases, and the junction held 7 bases outside the gene matches. From germline, CDR1 is SGDLS and CDR2 YYNGEE. The CDR3 length is 14 residues.